This TCR beta chain was identified during a study of siplizumab effects on memory and regulatory T cells (dated by TCRdb to between 2018 and 2020). Regarding the complete study: The study looked at the effect of siplizumab, an anti-CD2 antibody, on alloreactive T-cell subsets in allogeneic mixed lymphocyte reactions made from human PBMCs.

Per the germline V gene, SQVTM is the CDR1 and ANQGSEA is the CDR2. The V and J ends are trimmed by 4 bases and 4 bases, leaving 10 bases between them. The CDR3 runs 12 amino acids, cysteine and phenylalanine included. Only the CDR3 part of the read is kept: 36 bases, read in frame from the first base. Libraries were prepared through the immunoSEQ multiplex PCR assay. Roughly 10^5 TCR templates per sample were assayed on the deep sequencing platform. Genomic DNA extracted from sorted T cells was used for TCRbeta CDR3 sequencing. Regarding the original processing steps: The R programming language was used for clonal analysis of the TCRbeta CDR3 data. Alloreactive CD4+ and CD8+ clones were defined by comparing unstimulated samples with post-reaction CFSE-low samples. Regulatory or non-regulatory origin was assigned to alloreactive CD4+ clones by matching of sequences to sorted unstimulated Treg and non-Treg repertoires. The clones in this table, taken by TCRdb from immuneACCESS, are in-frame only. Not every clone is retained; where verified, under half of the shortfall comes from an unresolved V gene, and the cause of the rest is unknown. V, J and clone size were drawn from that table, and D and trimming were deduced from the DNA. The sample profile shows more than 90,000 clones; over 90% of them were found once. The top ten clones comprise around 12% of the sample.

Sorted unstimulated T cells, along with proliferating T cells recovered from mixed lymphocyte reactions, underwent TCRbeta CDR3 sequencing. Fresh whole blood from around 11 HLA-typed healthy donors was used to isolate PBMCs. To map where alloreactive clones came from, unstimulated CD4+ non-regulatory T cells were FACS-sorted. A remark on this clone: Its antigen is not yet known. Base qualities are missing; no much larger clone stands one base away.

Results and caveats for the whole study, not just this receptor: The suppressive function of proliferating Tregs from siplizumab cultures was not functionally confirmed. Unstimulated naive T cells appeared more diverse than memory T cells, and naive cells seemed to contribute substantially to the alloresponse. In reactions with siplizumab, an average of roughly 69% of mappable alloreactive CD4+ clones were Treg-derived, compared with 26.9% in control reactions. A naive or memory phenotype could not be assigned to roughly 75-96% of proliferating CD4+ or CD8+ clones. Because sequences at frequencies below about 10^-5 were poorly captured, only a minor fraction of alloreactive clones could be mapped back to unstimulated subsets. The cumulative frequency of alloreactive sequences traceable to unstimulated CD4+ memory T cells was significantly reduced by siplizumab.

The TCR comes from a human donor in good health. Sequencing was performed on non-Treg CD4+ T cells sorted from blood. Sample cell subset or site, as interpreted from the label and publication: FACS-sorted unstimulated CD4+ non-regulatory T cells. Recombination joined TRBV29-1 with TRBJ1-2; matching of 6 bases hints at TRBD1 as the D gene. The CDR3 protein: CSVGQGGYGYTF. The sequence in DNA is TGCAGCGTTGGGCAAGGGGGCTATGGCTACACCTTC.